A single sample is the source of the 27 T cell receptor beta chains below, sequenced in a study of technical replicates of blood from several donors. The method was immunoSEQ multiplex PCR; TCRdb's version includes in-frame clones alone and lacks a portion of them. The table includes roughly 61,000 clones, around 97% detected once. The sequenced material came from T cells isolated from PBMCs. The receptors derive from a human donor in good health.

The chain combines TRBV2 with TRBJ1-6; D unresolved. Germline CDR1 is SNHLY and CDR2 is FYNNEI. V shed 10 bases and J shed 7 bases, with 14 bases lying between them. The CDR3 spans 13 residues. DNA for the CDR3: TGTGCCACTCGGGGTCGGGAAAATTCACCCCTCCACTTT. Protein sequence: CATRGRENSPLHF. The variable domain in full, completed from reference TRBV2 and TRBJ1-6, reads EPEVTQTPSHQVTQMGQEVILRCVPISNHLYFYWYRQILGQKVEFLVSFYNNEISEKSEIFDDQFSVERPDGSNFTLKIRSTKLEDSAMYFCATRGRENSPLHFGNGTRLTVT.

The V gene is TRBV5-6, the J gene TRBJ2-7; 7 bases line up with TRBD1. Germline lookup yields CDR1 SGHDT and CDR2 YYEEEE. With 4 bases clipped from V and 2 bases from J, the junction kept 12 bases outside the gene matches. The CDR3 contains 16 residues. CDR3 coding DNA: TGTGCCAGCAGCCCCCCCTTGACAGGGAACCCCTACGAGCAGTACTTC. This encodes CASSPPLTGNPYEQYF. The full variable domain, with the rest looked up from reference TRBV5-6 and TRBJ2-7, is DAGVTQSPTHLIKTRGQQVTLRCSPKSGHDTVSWYQQALGQGPQFIFQYYEEEERQRGNFPDRFSGHQFPNYSSELNVNALLLGDSALYLCASSPPLTGNPYEQYFGPGTRLTVT.

The chain joins TRBV13 to TRBJ1-4, with D perhaps TRBD1 (5 bases). Germline V gene lookup returns CDR1 PRHDT and CDR2 FYEKMQ (reference sequence). Trimming removed 0 bases from V and 8 bases from J, with 13 bases in between. The CDR3 contains 15 residues. Here the CDR3 reads CASSLGLQGREKLFF. The DNA for the CDR3 is TGTGCCAGCAGCTTAGGGCTCCAGGGAAGGGAAAAACTGTTTTTT.

This chain joins TRBV2 and TRBJ1-2; D might be TRBD1 (5 bases). This CDR3 is built from 16 residues. Trimming took 7 bases from V and 6 from J, leaving 24 bases between them. From germline, CDR1 is SNHLY and CDR2 FYNNEI. CDR3 protein: CASNFGTTRDRDGYTF. CDR3 coding DNA: TGTGCCAGCAATTTCGGTACAACCAGGGATCGCGATGGCTACACCTTC.

This rearrangement joins TRBV27 to TRBJ2-1, with a weak D call TRBD2 (6 bases). The V and J ends lost 5 bases and 4 bases respectively, with 12 bases between them. The CDR3 consists of 14 residues. Germline lookup yields CDR1 MNHEY and CDR2 SMNVEV (reference sequence). CDR3 sequence: CASSPRLGYNEQFF. The CDR3 DNA reads TGTGCCAGCAGTCCCAGACTAGGGTACAATGAGCAGTTCTTC.

V gene TRBV2 combines with J gene TRBJ2-1; the match to TRBD2 covers 12 bases. Germline trimming cut 6 bases from V and 5 bases from J; bases unmatched to any gene: 11. The CDR3 contains 17 residues. Germline V lookup: CDR1 SNHLY, CDR2 FYNNEI. Written as DNA, the CDR3 is TGTGCCAGCAGGGTCTACCTACTAGCGGGGGGAAACAATGAGCAGTTCTTC. This translates into CASRVYLLAGGNNEQFF.

This clone occurred once. This chain connects TRBV6-6 to TRBJ1-1; possibly TRBD1 for D (6 bases). This CDR3 is 10 amino acids long. Germline loops: CDR1 MNHNY, CDR2 SVGAGI (reference sequence). Deletions cut 8 bases from V and 8 bases from J, with 9 bases between. Here the CDR3 DNA reads TGTGCCAGCCAGGGGTCCGAAGCTTTCTTT. Translating gives CASQGSEAFF.

This rearrangement joins TRBV9 to TRBJ1-5, with D unresolved. The CDR3 runs to 15 residues. V lost 4 bases and J 1 base, leaving 12 bases between the germline ends. From germline, CDR1 is SGDLS and CDR2 YYNGEE. CDR3 coding DNA: TGTGCCAGCAGCTCCGGGGTCCAGAGCAATCAGCCCCAGCATTTT. Protein sequence: CASSSGVQSNQPQHF.

This clone has a single count. The chain links TRBV2 to TRBJ1-5; D unresolved. Germline V CDR1 and CDR2: SNHLY, FYNNEI. V lost 4 bases to trimming and J lost 0 bases, with 10 bases between them. The CDR3 covers 15 residues. Written as DNA, the CDR3 is TGTGCCAGCAGTGCGATCGGGAATAGCAATCAGCCCCAGCATTTT. Residues: CASSAIGNSNQPQHF.

This chain links TRBV6-1 with TRBJ1-5; weak D call: TRBD1 (5 bases). The ends were cut back, 4 bases at V and 3 bases at J, with 7 bases in the middle. There are 13 residues in the CDR3. CDR1 is MNHNS, CDR2 SASEGT, per germline. The CDR3, as DNA: TGTGCCAGCAGTGCAGGGCTCAATCAGCCCCAGCATTTT. The encoded protein is CASSAGLNQPQHF.

In this sample, this clone turned up once. The chain uses TRBV5-8 and TRBJ2-7; 8 nucleotides match TRBD1. CDR1 SGHTS and CDR2 YDEGEE come from the germline V gene. V shed 4 bases, J shed 5 bases, and the junction held 8 bases outside the gene matches. The CDR3 is made up of 14 amino acids. CDR3 in amino acids: CASSRGQGFDEQYF. For the CDR3, the DNA is TGTGCCAGCAGCCGTGGACAGGGTTTCGACGAGCAGTACTTC.

This clone was counted a single time. The chain couples TRBV11-2 to TRBJ2-7, with a tentative D call TRBD1 (5 bases). CDR3 length equals 15 residues. Germline V gene data show CDR1 as SGHAT and CDR2 as FQNNGV. Trimming took off 1 base at V and 0 bases at J, with 10 bases between the two ends. This CDR3 reads CASSLGGMSSYEQYF. CDR3 coding DNA: TGTGCCAGCAGCTTAGGGGGCATGAGCTCCTACGAGCAGTACTTC. Full variable domain (rest looked up from reference TRBV11-2 and TRBJ2-7): EAGVAQSPRYKIIEKRQSVAFWCNPISGHATLYWYQQILGQGPKLLIQFQNNGVVDDSQLPKDRFSAERLKGVDSTLKIQPAKLEDSAVYLCASSLGGMSSYEQYFGPGTRLTVT.

This rearrangement joins TRBV6-5 to TRBJ1-1, with unresolved D. The germline CDR1 and CDR2 sequences are MNHEY and SVGAGI. The V end lost 0 bases, the J end lost 3 bases, and 5 bases lay between the germline ends. The CDR3 runs to 13 residues. CDR3 sequence (DNA): TGTGCCAGCAGTTACTCGAGTTACACTGAAGCTTTCTTT. Its translation is CASSYSSYTEAFF.

The gene calls are TRBV19 and TRBJ2-7, with 7 bases lining up with TRBD2. Germline lookup yields CDR1 LNHDA and CDR2 SQIVND (reference sequence). This CDR3 is built from 12 residues. The ends lost 5 bases at V and 5 bases at J; junction bases unmatched: 3. CDR3 nucleotide sequence: TGTGCCAGTAGTGGGGGGGGGAACGAGCAGTACTTC. Translating it yields CASSGGGNEQYF.

The chain links TRBV19 to TRBJ1-2; the D gene is possibly TRBD1 (5 bases). Between the trimmed V and J ends, which lost 5 bases and 3 bases, there was a span of 19 bases. This CDR3 comprises 16 residues. In germline, CDR1 is LNHDA, CDR2 SQIVND (reference sequence). The chain's CDR3 is CASSLGGIRPHYGYTF. The DNA of the CDR3 is TGTGCCAGTAGTCTCGGGGGGATAAGGCCGCACTATGGCTACACCTTC.

The rearrangement uses TRBV7-2 and TRBJ2-1; D remains ambiguous. The V and J ends lost 2 bases and 2 bases respectively, with 10 bases between them. The CDR3 runs to 15 residues. The V gene's germline CDR1 is SGHTA and CDR2 FQGNSA. In DNA, the CDR3 is TGTGCCAGCAGCTTAATAGTCGGAGCCTACAATGAGCAGTTCTTC. It translates to CASSLIVGAYNEQFF.

The chain joins TRBV6-5 to TRBJ1-3; D uncertain. In germline, CDR1 is MNHEY, CDR2 SVGAGI. The V and J ends lost 0 bases and 2 bases respectively, with 8 bases between them. The CDR3 has 15 residues. The DNA for the CDR3 is TGTGCCAGCAGTTACTCGGTGGGCCCTGGAAACACCATATATTTT. This codes for CASSYSVGPGNTIYF.

This chain connects TRBV30 to TRBJ1-2, with 7 bases identical to TRBD1. With 4 bases clipped from V and 5 bases from J, the junction kept 1 base outside the gene matches. This CDR3 region has 11 residues. The germline CDR1 and CDR2 sequences are GTSNPN and SVGIG (reference sequence). CDR3 in DNA: TGTGCCTGGACAGGGGGATATGGCTACACCTTC. Protein sequence: CAWTGGYGYTF. Full variable domain (outside the CDR3, taken from reference TRBV30 and TRBJ1-2): SQTIHQWPATLVQPVGSPLSLECTVEGTSNPNLYWYRQAAGRGLQLLFYSVGIGQISSEVPQNLSASRPQDRQFILSSKKLLLSDSGFYLCAWTGGYGYTFGSGTRLTVV.

In this sample, this clone turned up once. The chain has TRBV7-9 and TRBJ2-1; TRBD1 aligns across 8 bases. The V gene's germline CDR1 is SEHNR and CDR2 FQNEAQ (reference sequence). V gave up 5 bases and J gave up 13 bases; unmatched junction bases: 7. The CDR3 consists of 12 residues. CDR3 nucleotide sequence: TGTGCCAGCAGCCCCGGGACAGGACGTCAGTTCTTC. Translating it yields CASSPGTGRQFF.

The rearrangement links TRBV7-9 to TRBJ1-5; no definite D call. Germline values: CDR1 SEHNR, CDR2 FQNEAQ (reference sequence). CDR3 size: 14 residues. Trimming removed 4 bases from V and 9 bases from J, with 16 bases in between. The CDR3 spells CASSSYSSPLPQHF. The CDR3 bases are TGTGCCAGCAGCTCCTATTCCTCTCCTTTGCCCCAGCATTTT.

V is TRBV28 and J is TRBJ2-7; 13 positions agree with TRBD2. V lost 5 bases to trimming and J lost 3 bases; unmatched junction nucleotides: 4. Germline-derived CDR1 and CDR2 are MDHEN and SYDVKM. The CDR3 has 15 residues. The CDR3 is CASSVGTSGIYEQYF. Here the CDR3 DNA reads TGTGCCAGCAGTGTGGGGACTAGCGGGATCTACGAGCAGTACTTC. The whole variable domain, filled in from reference TRBV28 and TRBJ2-7, reads DVKVTQSSRYLVKRTGEKVFLECVQDMDHENMFWYRQDPGLGLRLIYFSYDVKMKEKGDIPEGYSVSREKKERFSLILESASTNQTSMYLCASSVGTSGIYEQYFGPGTRLTVT.

This rearrangement joins TRBV30 to TRBJ2-2; weak D call: TRBD1 (6 bases). Trimming took 2 bases from V and 4 from J, leaving 11 bases between them. Germline V CDR1 and CDR2: GTSNPN, SVGIG (reference sequence). The CDR3 has 14 amino acids. The CDR3 spells CAWSQGHFTGELFF. The CDR3 DNA is TGTGCCTGGAGTCAGGGACACTTCACCGGGGAGCTGTTTTTT.

The genes are TRBV28 and TRBJ2-1; tentatively, D is TRBD2 (6 bases). The germline CDR1 and CDR2 sequences are MDHEN and SYDVKM. Trimming pared 5 bases from V and 4 bases from J, leaving 15 bases between. The CDR3 is 15 amino acids. The CDR3, as DNA: TGTGCCAGCAGTGAACCGGCGGGACCTTACAATGAGCAGTTCTTC. It codes for CASSEPAGPYNEQFF.

The rearrangement joins TRBV27 to TRBJ1-2; 10 bases are a match to TRBD1. Germline V gives CDR1 MNHEY, CDR2 SMNVEV (reference sequence). The CDR3 runs to 17 residues. Losses at the gene ends were 8 bases for V and 5 bases for J; bases not matched to a gene: 17. CDR3 DNA sequence: TGTGCCAGCGAATTCCGAGACAGGGGGCCCCATTCTTATGGCTACACCTTC. Amino acids: CASEFRDRGPHSYGYTF.

The V and J genes are TRBV5-1 and TRBJ1-1; 8 nucleotides agree with TRBD1. This CDR3 spans 15 amino acids. J gave up 6 bases and V 3 bases, and 10 bases lay outside the gene matches. Germline CDR1 is SGHRS and CDR2 is YFSETQ. The CDR3: CASSYADRDTAEAFF. CDR3 DNA sequence: TGCGCCAGCAGCTACGCGGACAGGGACACCGCTGAAGCTTTCTTT.

V is TRBV28 and J is TRBJ2-7; 7 bases map to TRBD2. The CDR3 has 13 residues. V was pared by 6 bases and J by 2 bases, with 4 bases of the junction left unmatched. The germline V gene has CDR1 MDHEN and CDR2 SYDVKM. This chain's CDR3 is CASRIAGPYEQYF. CDR3 nucleotides: TGTGCCAGCAGGATAGCGGGCCCCTACGAGCAGTACTTC.

The chain couples TRBV9 to TRBJ2-1, with 11 positions matching TRBD2. The CDR3 length is 15 residues. Germline-derived CDR1 and CDR2 are SGDLS and YYNGEE. The J segment lost 8 bases and the V segment lost 2 bases, leaving 6 bases of the junction unmatched. The CDR3 here is CASSVVAGGIDEQFF. As DNA, the CDR3 is TGTGCCAGCAGCGTCGTAGCGGGAGGGATAGATGAGCAGTTCTTC.